One sample yielded the 18 T cell receptor beta chains listed below, sequenced in a study of T cells after yellow fever vaccination. TCRdb reprocessed the 5' RACE reads with MiXCR, giving one entry per CDR3 protein. The table has 340,000 or so distinct CDR3 sequences, approximately 12% seen once; the top ten hold approximately 3.4%. This specimen consisted of CD4+ T cells sorted from PBMCs, obtained 15 days after the yellow fever booster vaccination. All receptors derive from a man aged 18 to 30 who received the YFV17D yellow fever vaccine.

This clonotype was detected only a few times. The gene calls are TRBV10-3 and TRBJ2-5, with 7 bases fitting TRBD1. The V segment lost 4 bases and the J segment 5 bases; nucleotides outside the gene matches: 4. Germline values: CDR1 ENHRY, CDR2 SYGVKD. The CDR3 consists of 13 residues. The CDR3 nucleotides are TGTGCCATCAGTGCGACAGGGCTGGAGACCCAGTACTTC. Residues: CAISATGLETQYF.

This clonotype was detected a few times. The V and J genes are TRBV14 and TRBJ2-1, with 11 bases that match TRBD2. The CDR3 extends over 15 amino acids. Germline CDR1 and CDR2: SGHDN and FVKESK. V lost 4 bases to trimming and J lost 6 bases; unmatched junction nucleotides: 5. The CDR3 loop reads CASSRGTSGPNEQFF. The CDR3 nucleotides are TGTGCCAGCAGCCGCGGGACTAGCGGACCCAATGAGCAGTTCTTC.

The chain carries TRBV7-9 and TRBJ2-7, with a weak D call TRBD2 (6 bases). The CDR3 loop spans 9 amino acids. Germline-derived CDR1 and CDR2 are SEHNR and FQNEAQ (reference sequence). This chain's CDR3 is CASSCRRVV. The CDR3 DNA reads as TGTGCCAGCAGCTGCAGGAGGGTCGTC.

This clonotype was observed a few times. The chain recombines TRBV18 with TRBJ2-7, with TRBD1 matching over 8 bases. Germline V lookup: CDR1 KGHSH, CDR2 LQKENI. J lost 3 bases, V lost 5 bases, and 3 bases had no gene match. The CDR3 is 13 amino acids. CDR3 amino acids: CASSEGQDYEQYF. The DNA for the CDR3 is TGTGCCAGCTCAGAGGGACAGGACTACGAGCAGTACTTC.

This clonotype was counted a few times. The chain is built from TRBV6-1 and TRBJ1-5, with D perhaps matching TRBD1 (5 bases). This CDR3 region has 14 residues. V was clipped by 3 bases and J by 6 bases, with 12 bases between them. Per the germline V gene, CDR1 is MNHNS and CDR2 is SASEGT. The CDR3 loop reads CASSEQGWGQPQHF. The CDR3 region has the DNA TGTGCCAGCAGTGAGCAGGGATGGGGTCAGCCCCAGCATTTT.

The chain joins TRBV5-1 to TRBJ1-2; possible D gene TRBD1, 5 bases. The CDR3 extends over 14 amino acids. The V and J ends lost 4 bases and 6 bases respectively, with 16 bases between them. Germline lookup yields CDR1 SGHRS and CDR2 YFSETQ. The CDR3 loop reads CASSPRARDDGYTF. DNA for the CDR3: TGCGCCAGCAGCCCTAGGGCTCGGGACGATGGCTACACCTTC.

Many counts were recorded for this clonotype. This chain joins TRBV24-1 and TRBJ2-5; 10 nucleotides line up with TRBD1. CDR3 size: 15 residues. Looked up from germline, CDR1 is KGHDR and CDR2 is SFDVKD. V lost 3 bases, J lost 3 bases, and 3 bases stayed unmatched. CDR3 amino acids: CATSDPGQGKETQYF. Written as DNA, the CDR3 is TGTGCCACCAGTGATCCGGGACAGGGGAAAGAGACCCAGTACTTC.

A few counts support this clonotype. The chain couples TRBV30 to TRBJ2-7; TRBD1 might be the D (5 bases). The CDR3 runs 12 residues. Germline CDR1 and CDR2: GTSNPN and SVGIG (reference sequence). Trimming removed 1 base from V and 3 bases from J, with 7 bases in between. DNA of the CDR3: TGTGCCTGGAGTGGCGACAGCTACGAGCAGTACTTC. Translating it yields CAWSGDSYEQYF.

The chain recombines TRBV6-5 with TRBJ2-4; TRBD1 aligns across 12 bases. Germline-derived CDR1 and CDR2 are MNHEY and SVGAGI. J gave up 8 bases and V 0 bases, and 5 bases lay outside the gene matches. The CDR3 runs to 16 residues. CDR3 protein: CASSYSPGQGADIQYF. For the CDR3, the DNA is TGTGCCAGCAGTTACTCCCCGGGACAGGGGGCTGACATTCAGTACTTC.

In this sample, this clonotype turned up a few times. V usage is TRBV7-2 and J usage is TRBJ2-6, with D perhaps TRBD1 or TRBD2 (5 bases each). This CDR3 spans 17 amino acids. CDR1 is SGHTA, CDR2 FQGNSA, per germline. Deletions cut 1 base from V and 4 bases from J, with 14 bases between. Written as DNA, the CDR3 is TGTGCCAGCAGCTTAGGGCCGAAGGGGACCGGGGCCAACGTCCTGACTTTC. Residues: CASSLGPKGTGANVLTF. The variable domain in full, with the rest retrieved from reference TRBV7-2 and TRBJ2-6, is GAGVSQSPSNKVTEKGKDVELRCDPISGHTALYWYRQSLGQGLEFLIYFQGNSAPDKSGLPSDRFSAERTGGSVSTLTIQRTQQEDSAVYLCASSLGPKGTGANVLTFGAGSRLTVL.

This chain connects TRBV9 to TRBJ1-2, with D unresolved. There are 13 residues in the CDR3. The germline V gene encodes CDR1 SGDLS and CDR2 YYNGEE. V was clipped by 0 bases and J by 4 bases, with 7 bases between them. CDR3 sequence: CASSVGETYGYTF. CDR3 sequence (DNA): TGTGCCAGCAGCGTAGGTGAGACCTATGGCTACACCTTC.

V and J are TRBV7-8 and TRBJ1-4; 7 bases are a match to TRBD1. The CDR3 loop spans 14 amino acids. CDR1 and CDR2 (germline): SGHVS, FQNEAQ. Trimming removed 1 base from V and 8 bases from J; junction bases left unmatched: 4. The chain's CDR3 is CASSLVEGGEKLFF. The CDR3 nucleotides read TGTGCCAGCAGCTTAGTCGAAGGGGGCGAAAAACTGTTTTTT.

This clonotype was seen a few times. J is TRBJ2-2 and V is TRBV7-2; 10 bases are shared with TRBD1. Germline lookup yields CDR1 SGHTA and CDR2 FQGNSA. V was pared by 3 bases and J by 4 bases, with 5 bases of the junction left unmatched. This CDR3 is built from 16 residues. The CDR3 nucleotides are TGTGCCAGCAGCTTCAGAGACAGGGGGCGCACCGGGGAGCTGTTTTTT. Translation gives CASSFRDRGRTGELFF.

V gene TRBV29-1 combines with J gene TRBJ1-1; D ambiguous. The germline V gene has CDR1 SQVTM and CDR2 ANQGSEA. With 4 bases removed from V and 0 bases from J, the gap between germline ends came to 9 bases. CDR3 length: 13 amino acids. CDR3 sequence: CSVGRQLNTEAFF. The CDR3 nucleotides are TGCAGCGTTGGAAGGCAGCTGAACACTGAAGCTTTCTTT.

The rearrangement joins TRBV3-1 to TRBJ2-2; 9 nucleotides align to TRBD1. J gave up 7 bases and V 5 bases, and 5 bases lay outside the gene matches. Per the germline V gene, CDR1 is LGHDT and CDR2 is YNNKEL (reference sequence). This CDR3 is 14 amino acids long. The CDR3 coding sequence is TGTGCCAGCAGCAGGACAGGGGCCGACGGGGAGCTGTTTTTT. Amino acids: CASSRTGADGELFF.

This clonotype has more than one count but fewer than ten. The rearrangement joins TRBV4-3 to TRBJ1-5; D is perhaps TRBD1 (5 bases). The CDR3 runs to 14 residues. Germline assignment: CDR1 LGHNA and CDR2 YSLEER. V dropped 0 bases and J dropped 4 bases, with 7 bases sitting between them. The CDR3 region is CASSQDSGNQPQHF. The CDR3 coding sequence is TGCGCCAGCAGCCAAGATTCAGGGAATCAGCCCCAGCATTTT.

This clonotype was seen a handful of times. The chain joins TRBV6-6 to TRBJ1-5; possibly TRBD1 for D (6 bases). The CDR3 consists of 15 residues. V gave up 4 bases and J gave up 6 bases, with 16 bases separating them. Germline lookup yields CDR1 MNHNY and CDR2 SVGAGI (reference sequence). CDR3 region: CASSSEGGGSQPQHF. CDR3 DNA: TGTGCCAGCAGTTCCGAGGGGGGGGGCAGTCAGCCCCAGCATTTT.

The V call is TRBV6-6, the J call TRBJ2-1; TRBD1 matches 8 bases. The CDR3 contains 14 residues. V lost 2 bases and J lost 10; bases outside the gene matches: 7. Germline-derived CDR1 and CDR2 are MNHNY and SVGAGI (reference sequence). In DNA form, the CDR3 reads TGTGCCAGCAGTTACCCCCCCAGGGGGCAAGAGCAGTTCTTC. The encoded protein is CASSYPPRGQEQFF.